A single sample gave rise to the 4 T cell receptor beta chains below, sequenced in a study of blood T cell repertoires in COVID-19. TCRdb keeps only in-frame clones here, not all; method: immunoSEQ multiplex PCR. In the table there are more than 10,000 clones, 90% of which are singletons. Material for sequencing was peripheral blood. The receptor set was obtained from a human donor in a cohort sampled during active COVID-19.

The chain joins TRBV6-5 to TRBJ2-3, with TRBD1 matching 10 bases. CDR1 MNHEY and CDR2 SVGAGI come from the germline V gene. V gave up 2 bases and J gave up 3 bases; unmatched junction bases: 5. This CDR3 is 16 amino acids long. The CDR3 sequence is CASSYGGTGETDTQYF. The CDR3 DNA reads TGTGCCAGCAGTTACGGGGGGACAGGGGAGACAGATACGCAGTATTTT.

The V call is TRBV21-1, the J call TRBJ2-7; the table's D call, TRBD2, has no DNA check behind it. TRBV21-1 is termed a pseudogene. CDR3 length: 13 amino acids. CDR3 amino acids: CASSKVRRGGQYF. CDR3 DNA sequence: TGTGCCAGCAGCAAAGTGAGGAGGGGAGGGCAGTACTTC.

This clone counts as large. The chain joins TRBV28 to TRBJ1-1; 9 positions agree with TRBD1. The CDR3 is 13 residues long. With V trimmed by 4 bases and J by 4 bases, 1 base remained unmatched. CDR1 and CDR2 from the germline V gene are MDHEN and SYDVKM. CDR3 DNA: TGTGCCAGCAGTTACAGGGGGCTCACTGAAGCTTTCTTT. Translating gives CASSYRGLTEAFF.

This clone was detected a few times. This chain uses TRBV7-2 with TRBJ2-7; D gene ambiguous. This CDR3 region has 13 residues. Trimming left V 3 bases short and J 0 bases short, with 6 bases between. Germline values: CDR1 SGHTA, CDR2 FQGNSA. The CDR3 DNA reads TGTGCCAGCAGCTTGGTTAGCTCCTACGAGCAGTACTTC. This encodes CASSLVSSYEQYF.